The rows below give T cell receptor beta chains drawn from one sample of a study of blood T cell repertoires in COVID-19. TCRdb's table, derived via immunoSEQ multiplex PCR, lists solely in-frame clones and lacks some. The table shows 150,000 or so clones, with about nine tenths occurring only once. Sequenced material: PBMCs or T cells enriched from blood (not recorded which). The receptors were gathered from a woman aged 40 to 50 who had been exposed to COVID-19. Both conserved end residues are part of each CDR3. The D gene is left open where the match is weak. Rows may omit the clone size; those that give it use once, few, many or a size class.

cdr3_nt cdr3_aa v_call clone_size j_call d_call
TGCGCCAGCAGCCAAGATCTACACCAGGCCCAAGACTACGAGCAGTACTTC CASSQDLHQAQDYEQYF TRBV4-1 NA TRBJ2-7 NA
TGTGCCAGCAGCCAAGGAGGCGATACGCAGTATTTT CASSQGGDTQYF TRBV7-9 NA TRBJ2-3 NA
TGCGCCAGCAGCTTGGCCCTGGGACAGGGCTATGGCTACACCTTC CASSLALGQGYGYTF TRBV5-1 NA TRBJ1-2 TRBD1
TGTGCCACCACCCAGTCACCCCTCCACTTT CATTQSPLHF TRBV21-1 NA TRBJ1-6 NA
TGTGCCACCAGCAGAGACAGCTCGGGTAATCAGCCCCAGCATTTT CATSRDSSGNQPQHF TRBV15 NA TRBJ1-5 NA
TGTGCCAGCAGCGTGGGGACTAGCGGCCCCTACGAGCAGTACTTC CASSVGTSGPYEQYF TRBV9 NA TRBJ2-7 TRBD2
TGTGCCAGCAGCCTTCACAGGGTACCTAATGAAAAACTGTTTTTT CASSLHRVPNEKLFF TRBV14 NA TRBJ1-4 NA
TGTGCCAGTAGTAACAGGGATCGGCGGACTGAAGCTTTCTTT CASSNRDRRTEAFF TRBV19 medium-sized TRBJ1-1 NA
TGTGCCAGCAGCCCGTGGGTTACAGGGGTAGGTCAGCCCCAGCATTTT CASSPWVTGVGQPQHF TRBV5-6 NA TRBJ1-5 TRBD1
TGTGCCAGCAGCGTAGGACAGGGAGGTTATAACGAGCAGTACTTC CASSVGQGGYNEQYF TRBV9 NA TRBJ2-7 NA
TGTGCCAGCAGCTCTGAGAGGAGAGCCAAAAACATTCAGTACTTC CASSSERRAKNIQYF TRBV5-6 NA TRBJ2-4 NA
TGCAGCGTTGAAGAGGACAGGGGTAACTATGGCTACACCTTC CSVEEDRGNYGYTF TRBV29-1 NA TRBJ1-2 TRBD1
TGTGCCAGCAGTTACACGGGTCTCCATGGCTACACCTTC CASSYTGLHGYTF TRBV6-2/TRBV6-3 NA TRBJ1-2 NA
TGTGCCAGCAGCTTTGAGCCTATCCCCGGGGGCACTGAAGCTTTCTTT CASSFEPIPGGTEAFF TRBV7-6 NA TRBJ1-1 NA
TGTGCCAGCAGCTTATCGGCGGGAGGGATAGATACGCAGTATTTT CASSLSAGGIDTQYF TRBV11-2 NA TRBJ2-3 TRBD2
TGTGCCAGCAGCCCCAGACCCCCAGCGGGGGGGCCCTACGAGCAGTACTTC CASSPRPPAGGPYEQYF TRBV3-1/TRBV3-2 once TRBJ2-7 TRBD2
TGTGCCAGTAGTCCCCAGGTGAACACCGGGGAGCTGTTTTTT CASSPQVNTGELFF TRBV19 NA TRBJ2-2 NA
TGTGCCAGCAGCTCAGGACAGGGAAACACTGAAGCTTTCTTT CASSSGQGNTEAFF TRBV7-9 once TRBJ1-1 TRBD1
TGTGCCAGCTCACCACCGCGGGTCTTAAGCACAGATACGCAGTATTTT CASSPPRVLSTDTQYF TRBV18 NA TRBJ2-3 NA
TGTGCCAGCAGCACGGGACAGGGGGCGCTCGGAAACACCATATATTTT CASSTGQGALGNTIYF TRBV13 NA TRBJ1-3 TRBD1
TGTGCCACCAGCAGAGGGACAGGGGAGGAGGTGAGGATCTATGGCTACACCTTC CATSRGTGEEVRIYGYTF TRBV15 NA TRBJ1-2 TRBD1
TGTGCCACCAGCAGAGCTATGGGACAACAGAGTAGCAATCAGCCCCAGCATTTT CATSRAMGQQSSNQPQHF TRBV15 NA TRBJ1-5 NA
TGTGCCAGCAGCCAAGCGCAGGGGTTTGGCTACACCTTC CASSQAQGFGYTF TRBV3-1/TRBV3-2 NA TRBJ1-2 NA
TGTGCCAGCGGTGTTTACTACGAGCAGTACTTC CASGVYYEQYF TRBV2 NA TRBJ2-7 NA
TGTGCCACCCACAGTAACTATGGCTACACCTTC CATHSNYGYTF TRBV27 few TRBJ1-2 NA
TGTGCCAGCAGTTCCTGGACTAGCGGGATCAATGAGCAGTTCTTC CASSSWTSGINEQFF TRBV27 NA TRBJ2-1 TRBD2
TGCGCCAGCCGGGGACAGAACTACGAGCAGTACTTC CASRGQNYEQYF TRBV4-1 NA TRBJ2-7 TRBD1
TGTGCCAGTAGTATCCTAGCGGGAGTTTACGAGCAGTACTTC CASSILAGVYEQYF TRBV19 NA TRBJ2-7 TRBD2
TGTGCCAGCAGTGAGAAGGGGTCCCGTATGGATACGCAGTATTTT CASSEKGSRMDTQYF TRBV2 NA TRBJ2-3 NA
TGTGCCAGCAGTAGACCCGGGACAGCCGATAACTATGGCTACACCTTC CASSRPGTADNYGYTF TRBV9 once TRBJ1-2 TRBD1